This TCR beta chain comes out of a study of CD8 T cells in ankylosing spondylitis. Study-wide findings and caveats: Earlier authors reported some of these motif variants in reactive arthritis synovial fluid and blood.

TCRdb re-analysed the 5' RACE reads in MiXCR, keeping a single row per CDR3 protein. The sample holds more than 200,000 distinct CDR3 sequences, more than 20% seen once. Remarks on this clonotype: As yet, its antigen is unknown.

Sequencing used blood, either unsorted or a sorted T cell fraction (not recorded which). The receptor's source is a male donor with ankylosing spondylitis or in good health (not recorded which).

CDR3 nucleotide sequence: TGTGCCAGCAGTTTAGGCCCCTGGGACTATGGCTACACCTTC. Protein product: CASSLGPWDYGYTF. The gene calls are TRBV12-3 or TRBV12-4 and TRBJ1-2; D uncertain. The CDR3 runs to 14 residues. The V and J ends lost 1 base and 3 bases respectively, with 9 bases between them.